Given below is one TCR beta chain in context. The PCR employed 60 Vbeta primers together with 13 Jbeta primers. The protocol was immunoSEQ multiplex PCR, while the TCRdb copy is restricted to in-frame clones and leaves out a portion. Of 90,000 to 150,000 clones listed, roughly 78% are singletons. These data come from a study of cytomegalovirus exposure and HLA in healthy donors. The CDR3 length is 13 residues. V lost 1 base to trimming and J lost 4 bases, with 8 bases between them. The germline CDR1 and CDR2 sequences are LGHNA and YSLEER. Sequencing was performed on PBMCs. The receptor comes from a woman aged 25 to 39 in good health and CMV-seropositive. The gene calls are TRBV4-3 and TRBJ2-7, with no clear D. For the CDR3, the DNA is TGCGCCAGCAGCCAAGCCCCTTCGTACGAGCAGTACTTC. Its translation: CASSQAPSYEQYF.